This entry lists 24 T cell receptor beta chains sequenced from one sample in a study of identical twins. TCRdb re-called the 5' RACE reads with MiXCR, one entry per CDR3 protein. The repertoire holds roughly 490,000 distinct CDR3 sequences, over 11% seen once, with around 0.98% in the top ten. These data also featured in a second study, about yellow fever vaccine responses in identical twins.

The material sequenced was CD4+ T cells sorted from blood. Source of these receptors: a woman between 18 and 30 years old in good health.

The chain's CDR3 is CASSIELRDSAEAFF. CDR3 nucleotide sequence: TGTGCCAGCAGCATTGAATTACGCGATTCGGCTGAAGCTTTCTTT. The chain has TRBV4-2 and TRBJ1-1; D remains ambiguous. Per the germline V gene, CDR1 is LGHNA and CDR2 is YNFKEQ. Trimming took off 5 bases at V and 6 bases at J, with 19 bases between the two ends. The CDR3 length is 15 residues.

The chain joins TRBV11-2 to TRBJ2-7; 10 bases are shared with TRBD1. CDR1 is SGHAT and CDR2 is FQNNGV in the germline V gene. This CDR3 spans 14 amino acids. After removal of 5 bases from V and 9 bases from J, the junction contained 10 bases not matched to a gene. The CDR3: CASSNRGQGLRQYF. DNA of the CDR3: TGTGCCAGCAGCAATCGGGGACAGGGGTTAAGGCAGTACTTC. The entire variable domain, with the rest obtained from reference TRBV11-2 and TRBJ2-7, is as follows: EAGVAQSPRYKIIEKRQSVAFWCNPISGHATLYWYQQILGQGPKLLIQFQNNGVVDDSQLPKDRFSAERLKGVDSTLKIQPAKLEDSAVYLCASSNRGQGLRQYFGPGTRLTVT.

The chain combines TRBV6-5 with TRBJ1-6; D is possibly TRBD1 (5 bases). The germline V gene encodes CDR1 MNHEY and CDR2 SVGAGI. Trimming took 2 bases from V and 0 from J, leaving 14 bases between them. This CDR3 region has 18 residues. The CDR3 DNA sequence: TGTGCCAGCAGTTACAGTTTGAAGGGGAGCTCCTATAATTCACCCCTCCACTTT. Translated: CASSYSLKGSSYNSPLHF.

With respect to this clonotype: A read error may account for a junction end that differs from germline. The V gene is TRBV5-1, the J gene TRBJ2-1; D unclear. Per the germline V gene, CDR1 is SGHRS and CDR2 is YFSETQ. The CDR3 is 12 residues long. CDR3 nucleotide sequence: TGCGCCAGCAGCTTCCCAAACGGTGAGCAGATCTTC. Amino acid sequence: CASSFPNGEQIF.

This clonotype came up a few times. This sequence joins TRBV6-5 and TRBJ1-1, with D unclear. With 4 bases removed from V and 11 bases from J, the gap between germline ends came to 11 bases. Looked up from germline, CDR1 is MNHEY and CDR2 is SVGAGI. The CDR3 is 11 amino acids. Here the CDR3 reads CASSSKIGAFF. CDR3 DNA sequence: TGTGCCAGCAGTTCCAAAATCGGGGCTTTCTTT.

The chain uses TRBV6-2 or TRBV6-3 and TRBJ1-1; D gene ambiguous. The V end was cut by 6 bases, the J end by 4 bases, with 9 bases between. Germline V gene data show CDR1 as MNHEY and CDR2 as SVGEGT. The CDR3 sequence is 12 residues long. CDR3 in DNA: TGTGCCAGCAGACCAGTAACCACTGAAGCTTTCTTT. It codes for CASRPVTTEAFF.

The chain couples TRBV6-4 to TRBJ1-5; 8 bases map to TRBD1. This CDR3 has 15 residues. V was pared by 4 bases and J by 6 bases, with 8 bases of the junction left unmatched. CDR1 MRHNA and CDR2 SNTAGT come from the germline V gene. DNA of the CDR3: TGTGCCAGCAGTGTCACAGGGGGTACGAGTCAGCCCCAGCATTTT. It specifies CASSVTGGTSQPQHF.

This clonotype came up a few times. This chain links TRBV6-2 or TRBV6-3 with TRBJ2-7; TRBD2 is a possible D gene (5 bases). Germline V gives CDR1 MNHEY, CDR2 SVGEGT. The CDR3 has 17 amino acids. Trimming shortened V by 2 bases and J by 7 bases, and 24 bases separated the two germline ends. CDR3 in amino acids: CASSYGIRRALRGEQYF. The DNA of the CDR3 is TGTGCCAGCAGTTACGGGATCAGGCGGGCCCTACGGGGAGAGCAGTACTTC.

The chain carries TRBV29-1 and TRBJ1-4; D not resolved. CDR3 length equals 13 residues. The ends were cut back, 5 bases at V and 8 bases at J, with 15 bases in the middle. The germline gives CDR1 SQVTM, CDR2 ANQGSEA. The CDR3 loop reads CSVSSGPSEKLFF. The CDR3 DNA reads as TGCAGCGTTTCGTCCGGGCCGAGCGAAAAACTGTTTTTT.

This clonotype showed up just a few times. CDR3 DNA: TGTGCCAGCAGCTTACGACGATCTAACACAGATACGCAGTATTTT. It codes for CASSLRRSNTDTQYF. This rearrangement joins TRBV7-2 to TRBJ2-3, with unresolved D. Germline V gene lookup returns CDR1 SGHTA and CDR2 FQGNSA. The CDR3 extends over 15 amino acids. V dropped 2 bases and J dropped 2 bases, with 11 bases sitting between them. The whole variable domain, filled in from reference TRBV7-2 and TRBJ2-3, reads GAGVSQSPSNKVTEKGKDVELRCDPISGHTALYWYRQSLGQGLEFLIYFQGNSAPDKSGLPSDRFSAERTGGSVSTLTIQRTQQEDSAVYLCASSLRRSNTDTQYFGPGTRLTVL.

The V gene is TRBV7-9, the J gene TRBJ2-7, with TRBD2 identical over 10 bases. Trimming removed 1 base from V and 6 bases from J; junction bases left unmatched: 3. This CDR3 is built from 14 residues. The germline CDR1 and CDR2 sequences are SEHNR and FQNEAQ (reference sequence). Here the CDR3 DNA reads TGTGCCAGCAGCTTAGGTAGCGGGAGGCCCGAGCAGTACTTC. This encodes CASSLGSGRPEQYF.

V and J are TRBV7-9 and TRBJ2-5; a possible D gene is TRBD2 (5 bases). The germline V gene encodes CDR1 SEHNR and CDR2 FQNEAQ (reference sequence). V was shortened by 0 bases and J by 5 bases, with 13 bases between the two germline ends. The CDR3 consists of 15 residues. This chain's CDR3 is CASSLATGSGETQYF. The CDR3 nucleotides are TGTGCCAGCAGCTTAGCGACGGGGTCTGGGGAGACCCAGTACTTC.

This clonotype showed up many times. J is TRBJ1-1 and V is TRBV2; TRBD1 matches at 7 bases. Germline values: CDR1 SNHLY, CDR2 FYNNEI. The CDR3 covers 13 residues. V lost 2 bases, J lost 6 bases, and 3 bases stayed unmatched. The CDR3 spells CASSEQGGSEAFF. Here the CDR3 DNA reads TGTGCCAGCAGTGAACAGGGGGGCTCTGAAGCTTTCTTT.

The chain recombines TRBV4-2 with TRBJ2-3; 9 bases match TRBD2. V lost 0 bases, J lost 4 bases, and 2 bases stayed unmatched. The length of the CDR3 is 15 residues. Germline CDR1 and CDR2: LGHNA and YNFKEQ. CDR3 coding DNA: TGTGCCAGCAGCCAAGATGGGACTAGCTCAGATACGCAGTATTTT. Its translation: CASSQDGTSSDTQYF.

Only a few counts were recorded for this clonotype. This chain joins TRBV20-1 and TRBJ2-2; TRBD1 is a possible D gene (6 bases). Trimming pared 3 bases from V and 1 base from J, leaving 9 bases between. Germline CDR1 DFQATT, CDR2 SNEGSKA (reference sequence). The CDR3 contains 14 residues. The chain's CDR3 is CSARGTLNTGELFF. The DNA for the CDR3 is TGCAGTGCTAGGGGGACATTGAACACCGGGGAGCTGTTTTTT.

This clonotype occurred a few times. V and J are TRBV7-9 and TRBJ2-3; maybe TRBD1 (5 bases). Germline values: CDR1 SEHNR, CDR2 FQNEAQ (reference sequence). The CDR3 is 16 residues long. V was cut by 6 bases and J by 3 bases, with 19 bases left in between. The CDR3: CASSRSPQVGTDTQYF. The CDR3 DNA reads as TGTGCCAGCAGTCGTAGCCCACAGGTCGGTACAGATACGCAGTATTTT.

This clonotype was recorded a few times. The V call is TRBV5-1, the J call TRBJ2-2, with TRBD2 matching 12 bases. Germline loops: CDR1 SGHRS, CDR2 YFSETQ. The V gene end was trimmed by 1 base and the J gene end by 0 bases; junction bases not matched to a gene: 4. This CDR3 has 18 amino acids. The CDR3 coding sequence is TGCGCCAGCAGCTTGTTCTCTAGCGGGGGGGCGAACACCGGGGAGCTGTTTTTT. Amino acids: CASSLFSSGGANTGELFF.

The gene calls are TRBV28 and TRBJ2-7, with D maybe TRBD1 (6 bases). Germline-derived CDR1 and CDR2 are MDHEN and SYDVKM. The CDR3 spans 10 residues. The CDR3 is CAAGVYEQYF. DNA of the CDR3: TGTGCGGCAGGGGTCTACGAGCAGTACTTC.

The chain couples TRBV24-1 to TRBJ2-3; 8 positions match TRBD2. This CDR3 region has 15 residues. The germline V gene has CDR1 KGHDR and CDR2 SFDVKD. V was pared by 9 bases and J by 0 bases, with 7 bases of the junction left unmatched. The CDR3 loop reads CATRAAGGSTDTQYF. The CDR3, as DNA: TGTGCCACCCGGGCGGCGGGAGGAAGCACAGATACGCAGTATTTT.

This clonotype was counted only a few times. The CDR3 DNA sequence: TGTGCCAGCAGTTTAGTAGCGGGAGGGCACGTTGAGCAGTTCTTC. Translation: CASSLVAGGHVEQFF. The chain joins TRBV28 to TRBJ2-1; 11 nucleotides align to TRBD2. Germline V gene lookup returns CDR1 MDHEN and CDR2 SYDVKM. Trimming removed 2 bases from V and 9 bases from J; junction bases left unmatched: 6. CDR3 size: 15 residues.

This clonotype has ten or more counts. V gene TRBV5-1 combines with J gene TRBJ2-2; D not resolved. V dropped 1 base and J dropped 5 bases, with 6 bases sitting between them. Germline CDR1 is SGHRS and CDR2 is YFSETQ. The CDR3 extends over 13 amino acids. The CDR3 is CASSLLVTGELFF. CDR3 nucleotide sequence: TGCGCCAGCAGCTTGTTGGTAACCGGGGAGCTGTTTTTT.

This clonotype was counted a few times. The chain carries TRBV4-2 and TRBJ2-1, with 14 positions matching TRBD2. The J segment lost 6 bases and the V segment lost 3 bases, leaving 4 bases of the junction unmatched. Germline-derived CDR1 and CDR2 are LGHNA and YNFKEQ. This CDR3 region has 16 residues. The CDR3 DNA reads TGTGCCAGCAGCCAGGCGGGACTAGCGGGAGTCAATGAGCAGTTCTTC. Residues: CASSQAGLAGVNEQFF.

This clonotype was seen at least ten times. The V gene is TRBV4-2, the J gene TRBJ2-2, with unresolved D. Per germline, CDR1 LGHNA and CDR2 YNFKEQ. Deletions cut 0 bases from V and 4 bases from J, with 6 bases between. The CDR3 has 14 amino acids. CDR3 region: CASSQEASTGELFF. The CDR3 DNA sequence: TGTGCCAGCAGCCAAGAGGCATCCACCGGGGAGCTGTTTTTT.

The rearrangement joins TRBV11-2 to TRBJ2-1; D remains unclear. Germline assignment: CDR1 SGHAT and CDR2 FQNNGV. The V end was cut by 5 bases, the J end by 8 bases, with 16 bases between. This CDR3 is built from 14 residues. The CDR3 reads CASSPAALYHEQFF. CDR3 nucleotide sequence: TGTGCCAGCAGCCCGGCGGCCCTTTACCATGAGCAGTTCTTC.